This T cell receptor (beta chain) was sequenced during a study of blood T cell repertoires in COVID-19. The CDR3 runs to 12 residues. Germline assignment: CDR1 LNHDA and CDR2 SQIVND (reference sequence). The ends were cut back, 5 bases at V and 16 bases at J, with 17 bases in the middle. Sequencing used immunoSEQ multiplex PCR; TCRdb keeps in-frame clones, though not all of them. The sample consists of a few hundred thousand clones, roughly 77% of them appearing once. Cohorts were determined from participant-reported clinical history. The sequence came from a man in his forties or fifties who had recovered from COVID-19. Sequencing input: PBMCs or T cells enriched from blood (not recorded which). V is TRBV19 and J is TRBJ1-4, with D perhaps matching TRBD1 (5 bases). The chain's CDR3 is CASSPNRMYRFF. The CDR3, as DNA: TGTGCCAGTAGTCCGAACAGGATGTACCGGTTTTTT.